This TCR beta chain was captured by sequencing in a study of persistence of HIV-infected CD4 T cells. Study in general: Suppressive ART had lasted a median of roughly eight years.

The libraries were made with immunoSEQ version 4 in survey mode. Using immunoSEQ multiplex PCR, the repertoire was profiled, and TCRdb retains in-frame clones only, with some absent. Among approximately 32,000 clones listed, 82% were seen once. This clone turned up a few times. What it binds is unknown. Cells were stimulated with overlapping HIV-1 Gag 15-mer peptides. Sorted nonresponding memory CD4+ T cells were CD40L-negative, CD69-negative, CD45RO-high. This TCR came from an adult woman with HIV who was CMV-seropositive. Sequenced here: CD4+ T cells sorted from PBMCs after roughly 18-hour stimulation, sampled from a patient who received antiretroviral therapy.

The CDR3 spells CASSLTGIGAEAFF. The CDR3 region has the DNA TGCGCCAGCAGCTTGACAGGGATAGGCGCTGAAGCTTTCTTT. The V call is TRBV5-1, the J call TRBJ1-1; a possible D gene is TRBD1 (6 bases). The CDR3 covers 14 residues. Deletions cut 1 base from V and 6 bases from J, with 13 bases between. Germline V CDR1 and CDR2: SGHRS, YFSETQ.